The source of this TCR beta chain is a study of glioma-infiltrating T cells after dendritic cell vaccination. Study-level information: Patients had newly diagnosed or recurrent glioblastoma and received dendritic cell vaccines.

Generated by immunoSEQ multiplex PCR, the TCRdb table keeps only in-frame clones and is missing some. Of roughly 20,000 clones listed, around 79% were seen once; the top ten hold 35% to 40%. CDR1 and CDR2 from the germline V gene are SGDLS and YYNGEE. This CDR3 is 15 amino acids long. V lost 3 bases and J lost 1; bases outside the gene matches: 4. Here the sequenced sample was blood, taken before dendritic cell vaccination. This chain links TRBV9 with TRBJ2-3, with TRBD2 matching over 8 bases. This receptor was obtained from a human donor with glioblastoma. As DNA, the CDR3 is TGTGCCAGCAGCGGCCCAGCGGGAGGCACAGATACGCAGTATTTT. This codes for CASSGPAGGTDTQYF.